One and the same sample provided the 20 T cell receptor beta chains below, sequenced in a study of blood T cells in healthy people across ages. The use of a sample-barcoded 5' primer and a J-beta primer mix characterized a second PCR of 7 to 11 cycles. TCRdb independently ran MiXCR on the 5' RACE reads; one entry per CDR3 protein. The sample holds around 710,000 distinct CDR3 sequences, roughly 43% seen once. Sequenced input: blood. Every receptor here comes from a woman aged 55 to 70 in good health.

A few counts support this clonotype. CDR3 amino acids: CSASRTGGTYEQYF. CDR3 sequence (DNA): TGCAGTGCTAGCCGGACAGGGGGAACCTACGAGCAGTACTTC. This chain uses TRBV20-1 with TRBJ2-7; 10 bases are a match to TRBD1. The CDR3 contains 14 residues. Germline CDR1 DFQATT, CDR2 SNEGSKA (reference sequence). J lost 2 bases, V lost 3 bases, and 4 bases had no gene match.

This sequence joins TRBV25-1 and TRBJ1-2; D is ambiguous. This CDR3 spans 14 amino acids. Germline V gives CDR1 MGHDK, CDR2 SYGVNS. Trimming left V 10 bases short and J 4 bases short, with 19 bases between. The CDR3 DNA reads as TGTGCCACCACCTTACCGGGCAGTTCCTATGGCTACACCTTC. This translates into CATTLPGSSYGYTF.

This clonotype was seen more than once but under ten times. V is TRBV12-3 or TRBV12-4 and J is TRBJ2-3; the match to TRBD1 covers 9 bases. This CDR3 region has 15 residues. V shed 6 bases, J shed 5 bases, and the junction held 9 bases outside the gene matches. CDR3 region: CASSPGQGPVDTQYF. Written as DNA, the CDR3 is TGTGCCAGCAGCCCCGGACAGGGGCCGGTAGATACGCAGTATTTT.

This clonotype occurred a few times. V usage is TRBV6-5 and J usage is TRBJ2-1, with D unresolved. V was clipped by 4 bases and J by 7 bases, with 8 bases between them. This CDR3 has 12 amino acids. In germline, CDR1 is MNHEY, CDR2 SVGAGI. CDR3 sequence (DNA): TGTGCCAGCAGTTCCTACGTGAATGAGCAGTTCTTC. Its protein product is CASSSYVNEQFF.

Comment on this clonotype: An end of the junction differs from the germline gene, which may be a read error. V usage is TRBV7-3 and J usage is TRBJ2-3; no firm D call. The CDR3 contains 15 residues. CDR1 and CDR2 from the germline V gene are SGHTA and FQGTGA. The CDR3, as DNA: TGTGCCAGCAGCTTAGGCAGCGCAAGCACAGATACGCGGTATTTT. Protein: CASSLGSASTDTRYF.

The chain carries TRBV9 and TRBJ1-5; no definite D call. The length of the CDR3 is 15 residues. Trimming took 3 bases from V and 2 from J, leaving 12 bases between them. In germline, CDR1 is SGDLS, CDR2 YYNGEE. The CDR3 DNA reads TGTGCCAGCAGCGGCGGGCCCTCGGGCAATCAGCCCCAGCATTTT. Translated, it gives CASSGGPSGNQPQHF.

The chain couples TRBV19 to TRBJ2-1; D possibly uses TRBD1 or TRBD2 (5 bases each). Germline V lookup: CDR1 LNHDA, CDR2 SQIVND (reference sequence). CDR3 size: 14 residues. Trimming took 1 base from V and 5 from J, leaving 9 bases between them. The DNA of the CDR3 is TGTGCCAGTAGTATAGGGGGGTCAAACAATGAGCAGTTCTTC. It encodes CASSIGGSNNEQFF.

The rearrangement uses TRBV14 and TRBJ2-1; 7 bases are a match to TRBD2. CDR1 and CDR2 (germline): SGHDN, FVKESK. The CDR3 totals 14 residues. The trim removed 0 bases at V and 12 bases at J, leaving 8 bases unmatched. In DNA form, the CDR3 reads TGTGCCAGCAGCCAAGACCTCCTTGGGAGGGGGCAGTTCTTC. This sequence encodes CASSQDLLGRGQFF.

The genes are TRBV28 and TRBJ2-1; D remains ambiguous. Trimming left V 2 bases short and J 4 bases short, with 18 bases between. The CDR3 has 17 amino acids. CDR1 MDHEN and CDR2 SYDVKM come from the germline V gene. The CDR3 DNA sequence: TGTGCCAGCAGTTTAGGATCAGCAAGGGCGTCTTACAATGAGCAGTTCTTC. Its protein product is CASSLGSARASYNEQFF. Filled out from reference TRBV28 and TRBJ2-1, the complete variable domain reads DVKVTQSSRYLVKRTGEKVFLECVQDMDHENMFWYRQDPGLGLRLIYFSYDVKMKEKGDIPEGYSVSREKKERFSLILESASTNQTSMYLCASSLGSARASYNEQFFGPGTRLTVL.

In this sample, this clonotype turned up a few times. The rearrangement uses TRBV4-1 and TRBJ1-5; D is uncertain. Between the trimmed V and J ends, which lost 0 bases and 4 bases, there was a span of 7 bases. Germline V CDR1 and CDR2: MGHRA, YSYEKL. The CDR3 runs 14 residues. CDR3 sequence: CASSQDHGNQPQHF. CDR3 sequence (DNA): TGCGCCAGCAGCCAAGACCACGGTAATCAGCCCCAGCATTTT.

The V and J genes are TRBV5-1 and TRBJ1-2, with unresolved D. Trimming left V 2 bases short and J 4 bases short, with 15 bases between. The CDR3 loop spans 15 amino acids. Per the germline V gene, CDR1 is SGHRS and CDR2 is YFSETQ. The DNA of the CDR3 is TGCGCCAGCAGCTTCTTATACGACGCCAGCTATGGCTACACCTTC. Its translation is CASSFLYDASYGYTF.

This clonotype was picked up a small number of times. The V and J genes are TRBV5-1 and TRBJ2-2; perhaps TRBD2 as D (5 bases). Germline-derived CDR1 and CDR2 are SGHRS and YFSETQ. The CDR3 runs to 14 residues. Trimming cost V 0 bases and J 5 bases, with 8 bases left between them. CDR3 in DNA: TGCGCCAGCAGCTTGGAGGGAGCGACCGGGGAGCTGTTTTTT. Protein: CASSLEGATGELFF.

This sequence joins TRBV7-2 and TRBJ2-5; TRBD1 might be the D (6 bases). V lost 5 bases and J 5 bases, leaving 21 bases between the germline ends. This CDR3 spans 16 amino acids. CDR1 is SGHTA, CDR2 FQGNSA, per germline. The CDR3 nucleotides are TGTGCCAGCAGCCCGATATCGGGTCGAGACAGGGAGACCCAGTACTTC. This encodes CASSPISGRDRETQYF.

This chain joins TRBV5-1 and TRBJ2-3, with 9 bases matching TRBD2. V trimming: 4 bases; J trimming: 4 bases; junction bases outside the gene matches: 7. There are 15 residues in the CDR3. Germline CDR1 is SGHRS and CDR2 is YFSETQ. CDR3 coding DNA: TGCGCCAGCAGCGGCGGGGGGGCCGTGGCAGATACGCAGTATTTT. Protein sequence: CASSGGGAVADTQYF.

A few counts support this clonotype. V and J are TRBV9 and TRBJ1-1; D might be TRBD1 (5 bases). Trimming took off 3 bases at V and 7 bases at J, with 16 bases between the two ends. Germline V lookup: CDR1 SGDLS, CDR2 YYNGEE. The CDR3 runs to 14 residues. CDR3 protein: CASSGSAGRGEAFF. CDR3 in DNA: TGTGCCAGCAGCGGATCGGCAGGGAGGGGTGAAGCTTTCTTT.

This clonotype was found a few times. This chain joins TRBV5-1 and TRBJ2-5; 7 nucleotides agree with TRBD1. The CDR3 has 14 residues. Trimming took 4 bases from V and 5 from J; bases not matched to a gene: 8. The germline V gene encodes CDR1 SGHRS and CDR2 YFSETQ. The DNA of the CDR3 is TGCGCCAGCAGCAGTTCAACAGGGGATGAGACCCAGTACTTC. It yields the protein CASSSSTGDETQYF.

The genes are TRBV20-1 and TRBJ1-2, with 11 bases that match TRBD1. J gave up 6 bases and V 3 bases, and 3 bases lay outside the gene matches. Per the germline V gene, CDR1 is DFQATT and CDR2 is SNEGSKA (reference sequence). The CDR3 has 13 amino acids. The CDR3 region is CSASGTGGNGYTF. The CDR3 DNA follows: TGCAGTGCTAGCGGGACAGGGGGTAATGGCTACACCTTC.

This clonotype was observed a handful of times. The chain recombines TRBV6-6 with TRBJ2-4; weak D call: TRBD1 (6 bases). Germline V gene sequence: CDR1 MNHNY, CDR2 SVGAGI (reference sequence). This CDR3 spans 14 amino acids. Trimming pared 7 bases from V and 8 bases from J, leaving 18 bases between. CDR3 amino acids: CASTLTGPGDIQYF. DNA for the CDR3: TGTGCCAGCACCCTGACAGGCCCAGGGGACATTCAGTACTTC.

This clonotype came up many times. The V and J genes are TRBV5-5 and TRBJ2-3, with 7 bases lining up with TRBD2. Germline V gene sequence: CDR1 SGHKS, CDR2 YYEKEE (reference sequence). V lost 6 bases and J lost 5; bases outside the gene matches: 12. This CDR3 region has 15 residues. DNA of the CDR3: TGTGCCAGCACCCACAGTGCGGGAGAGGGAGATACGCAGTATTTT. Its translation is CASTHSAGEGDTQYF.

V gene TRBV9 combines with J gene TRBJ2-3; D might be TRBD1 (5 bases). This CDR3 comprises 14 residues. Germline V lookup: CDR1 SGDLS, CDR2 YYNGEE. V was cut by 1 base and J by 5 bases, with 11 bases left in between. The CDR3 DNA reads TGTGCCAGCAGCGTACGGCAGGGAAGAGATACGCAGTATTTT. It is translated as CASSVRQGRDTQYF.